These 15 T cell receptor beta chains share one sample of origin, sequenced in a study of shared clonotypes between healthy human individuals. Clones were read by immunoSEQ multiplex PCR, and TCRdb kept only the in-frame ones, dropping some. The table has 500,000 to 550,000 clones, roughly 95% seen once. Sequenced input: naive CD4+ T cells sorted from blood. As to subset: CD45RA+ positively selected. The source is a woman in her 30s in good health.

The rearrangement joins TRBV6-5 to TRBJ2-7; the D gene is possibly TRBD1 (6 bases). CDR1 and CDR2 from the germline V gene are MNHEY and SVGAGI. Between the trimmed V and J ends, which lost 10 bases and 0 bases, there was a span of 16 bases. The CDR3 sequence is 14 residues long. In nucleotides, the CDR3 is TGTGCCACTTCCCGGGACATGATCTCCTACGAGCAGTACTTC. Encoded protein: CATSRDMISYEQYF.

The chain links TRBV5-1 to TRBJ2-7; tentative D call: TRBD2 (5 bases). CDR1 is SGHRS and CDR2 is YFSETQ in the germline V gene. This CDR3 is built from 13 residues. V was trimmed by 3 bases and J by 7 bases, leaving 14 bases between them. Written as DNA, the CDR3 is TGCGCCAGCAGCTCCGGACTCCCCGGGGAGCAGTACTTC. This sequence encodes CASSSGLPGEQYF. The full variable domain, in which reference TRBV5-1 and TRBJ2-7 provide the parts outside the CDR3, is KAGVTQTPRYLIKTRGQQVTLSCSPISGHRSVSWYQQTPGQGLQFLFEYFSETQRNKGNFPGRFSGRQFSNSRSEMNVSTLELGDSALYLCASSSGLPGEQYFGPGTRLTVT.

This chain links TRBV28 with TRBJ1-2; 10 nucleotides line up with TRBD1. Per the germline V gene, CDR1 is MDHEN and CDR2 is SYDVKM. The CDR3 is 14 residues long. Trimming cost V 2 bases and J 7 bases; bases outside gene matches: 4. CDR3 DNA: TGTGCCAGCAGTTTAACGACAGGGGGCGGTGGCTACACCTTC. This gives the protein CASSLTTGGGGYTF.

The chain employs TRBV28 and TRBJ2-3; D is possibly TRBD1 or TRBD2 (5 bases each). CDR3 length: 16 residues. Germline CDR1 and CDR2: MDHEN and SYDVKM. V was clipped by 2 bases and J by 6 bases, with 18 bases between them. As DNA, the CDR3 is TGTGCCAGCAGTTTAACGTCGGCAGGGCGCGGGGATACGCAGTATTTT. It yields the protein CASSLTSAGRGDTQYF.

This chain uses TRBV9 with TRBJ2-3, with 11 bases aligning to TRBD2. Germline values: CDR1 SGDLS, CDR2 YYNGEE. This CDR3 has 20 amino acids. The trim removed 4 bases at V and 5 bases at J, leaving 21 bases unmatched. In DNA, the CDR3 is TGTGCCAGCAGCCCTCGACGGACGGGACTAGCGGCCACCCGGAGAGATACGCAGTATTTT. It encodes CASSPRRTGLAATRRDTQYF.

The V gene is TRBV11-2, the J gene TRBJ2-1; D is ambiguous. V lost 1 base, J lost 8 bases, and 12 bases lay in between. CDR3 length: 14 residues. The germline V gene has CDR1 SGHAT and CDR2 FQNNGV. The CDR3 nucleotides read TGTGCCAGCAGCTTAGTGGCTAGAACCGATGAGCAGTTCTTC. Protein: CASSLVARTDEQFF.

This chain links TRBV27 with TRBJ1-2, with 9 nucleotides matching TRBD1. The junction had 7 bases not matched to a gene; V was cut back by 6 bases and J by 5 bases. CDR3 length: 14 amino acids. The germline gives CDR1 MNHEY, CDR2 SMNVEV (reference sequence). The CDR3 here is CASSKTGTGYGYTF. CDR3 coding DNA: TGTGCCAGCAGCAAAACCGGGACAGGGTATGGCTACACCTTC.

The count of this clone is one. The CDR3, as DNA: TGTGCCAGCAGCAAAGGCCCGGGACAGGGGGCATCAGAGCTCAGGAGGGAGCAGTACTTC. Protein sequence: CASSKGPGQGASELRREQYF. The genes are TRBV21-1 and TRBJ2-7; whether TRBD1, the table's D call, matches the DNA was not checked. TRBV21-1 is deemed a pseudogene. The CDR3 runs 20 residues.

Concerning this clone itself: In the same sample, other DNA sequences code for this CDR3. The J gene is TRBJ2-2, the V gene TRBV7-9; D is unclear. Trimming removed 5 bases from V and 3 bases from J, with 7 bases in between. From germline, CDR1 is SEHNR and CDR2 FQNEAQ (reference sequence). CDR3 length: 13 amino acids. For the CDR3, the DNA is TGTGCCAGCAGCCTTCAAGACACCGGGGAGCTGTTTTTT. Encoded protein: CASSLQDTGELFF.

The V call is TRBV6-1, the J call TRBJ1-5, with unresolved D. The CDR3 is made up of 12 amino acids. V was pared by 3 bases and J by 4 bases, with 4 bases between. Looked up from germline, CDR1 is MNHNS and CDR2 is SASEGT. The CDR3 protein is CASSDRNQPQHF. The CDR3 DNA follows: TGTGCCAGCAGTGACAGGAATCAGCCCCAGCATTTT.

The genes are TRBV14 and TRBJ1-2, with 7 bases lining up with TRBD1. The CDR3 consists of 14 residues. Germline values: CDR1 SGHDN, CDR2 FVKESK. The V segment lost 5 bases and the J segment 4 bases; nucleotides outside the gene matches: 7. CDR3 loop: CASSGRDSIYGYTF. CDR3 DNA: TGTGCCAGCAGCGGCCGGGACAGTATCTATGGCTACACCTTC.

This chain links TRBV28 with TRBJ2-3, with 8 bases fitting TRBD1. CDR3 size: 13 residues. Germline values: CDR1 MDHEN, CDR2 SYDVKM. J lost 7 bases, V lost 9 bases, and 9 bases had no gene match. In nucleotides, the CDR3 is TGTGCCAGTTGTCGACAGGGGTGGAATACGCAGTATTTT. Translated, it gives CASCRQGWNTQYF. Full variable domain (rest looked up from reference TRBV28 and TRBJ2-3): DVKVTQSSRYLVKRTGEKVFLECVQDMDHENMFWYRQDPGLGLRLIYFSYDVKMKEKGDIPEGYSVSREKKERFSLILESASTNQTSMYLCASCRQGWNTQYFGPGTRLTVL.

As concerns this clone: Other nucleotide sequences from this sample produce the same CDR3. V gene TRBV28 combines with J gene TRBJ2-5, with no clear D. The length of the CDR3 is 12 residues. The germline V and J ends were trimmed by 4 bases and 4 bases, with 7 bases remaining between them. Germline-derived CDR1 and CDR2 are MDHEN and SYDVKM. The CDR3 nucleotides read TGTGCCAGCAGTTCCGGTCTAGAGACCCAGTACTTC. This gives the protein CASSSGLETQYF. Combining the CDR3 with reference TRBV28 and TRBJ2-5 gives the whole variable domain DVKVTQSSRYLVKRTGEKVFLECVQDMDHENMFWYRQDPGLGLRLIYFSYDVKMKEKGDIPEGYSVSREKKERFSLILESASTNQTSMYLCASSSGLETQYFGPGTRLLVL.

The chain has TRBV19 and TRBJ1-1; D is uncertain. Germline assignment: CDR1 LNHDA and CDR2 SQIVND (reference sequence). The CDR3 spans 13 residues. Trimming pared 4 bases from V and 0 bases from J, leaving 6 bases between. The CDR3 loop reads CASSNSVNTEAFF. CDR3 in DNA: TGTGCCAGTAGTAATTCAGTGAACACTGAAGCTTTCTTT. Full variable domain (missing parts from reference TRBV19 and TRBJ1-1): DGGITQSPKYLFRKEGQNVTLSCEQNLNHDAMYWYRQDPGQGLRLIYYSQIVNDFQKGDIAEGYSVSREKKESFPLTVTSAQKNPTAFYLCASSNSVNTEAFFGQGTRLTVV.

This chain joins TRBV6-1 and TRBJ1-1; D is unresolved. The CDR3 has 15 residues. V gave up 6 bases and J gave up 1 base, with 15 bases separating them. Germline CDR1 reads MNHNS; CDR2 reads SASEGT. The CDR3 nucleotides are TGTGCCAGCAGCCACAATTTCGCACGGAACACTGAAGCTTTCTTT. Its translation: CASSHNFARNTEAFF.